This T cell receptor (beta chain) was observed in a study of regulatory T cells in long-lasting Graves disease. General observations from the study: Persistent Graves' cases showed lower TCR diversity than newly diagnosed cases. Sample size was small, which may have lowered accuracy.

Time point reported: newly diagnosed GD, antithyroid drugs for less than 3 months. The authors made the TCR library using RNA they extracted from PBMCs. This clonotype occurred a few times. What it binds is not known. CDR3 regions were amplified by Arm-PCR using iRepertoire HTBI primers to build TCR beta libraries. TCRdb independently ran MiXCR on the multiplex PCR reads; one entry per CDR3 protein. The sample has about 450,000 distinct CDR3 sequences; 15% to 20% are singletons. This CDR3 is built from 13 residues. Germline CDR1 is DFQATT and CDR2 is SNEGSKA (reference sequence). V gave up 5 bases and J gave up 8 bases, with 16 bases separating them. These data are also associated with another study on T cells in Graves' hyperthyroidism and ophthalmopathy. That report adds: Researchers found most expanded thyroid clonotypes above 0.001 in blood as well.

J is TRBJ2-1 and V is TRBV20-1; possibly TRBD1 for D (6 bases). The sample here was peripheral blood mononuclear cells (PBMCs), taken at new diagnosis, from a patient treated with antithyroid drugs. The sequence was collected from a woman aged 30 to 39 with Graves disease. CDR3 in amino acids: CSAGGQFLDEQFF. CDR3 coding DNA: TGCAGTGCTGGGGGCCAATTTTTGGATGAGCAGTTCTTC.